Described below is a single TCR beta chain sequence and its context. This specimen comes from a study of blood T cell repertoires in COVID-19. Study information: COVID-19 samples collected from the United States, Italy and Spain covered acute and convalescent phases.

This CDR3 contains 14 residues. The germline gives CDR1 MDHEN, CDR2 SYDVKM. Trimming removed 6 bases at V and 1 base at J, with 12 bases between. Original processing methods: Estimation of nucleated cell counts relied on the amplification of reference gene primers. The protocol was immunoSEQ multiplex PCR, while the TCRdb copy is restricted to in-frame clones and leaves out a portion. The V and J calls and clone size come from that table; D and trimming were worked out from the DNA. Found here are about 120,000 clones, 80% to 90% of them singletons; the top ten hold 0.88%. This TCR came from a woman between 50 and 59 years old with active or convalescent COVID-19. Material: peripheral blood. The rearrangement links TRBV28 to TRBJ1-1; D may be TRBD1 (5 bases). For the CDR3, the DNA is TGTGCCAGCAGAAGTCAGGGCGGGAACACTGAAGCTTTCTTT. Translation gives CASRSQGGNTEAFF.